This record concerns one T cell receptor beta chain sequence. Its target is unknown. The method was immunoSEQ multiplex PCR; TCRdb's version includes in-frame clones alone and lacks a portion of them. The data show approximately 70,000 clones, around 90% seen once. This sample is drawn from a study of OX40 agonist ivuxolimab in advanced cancers. Study-level points and caveats: Undetermined was the antigen specificity of the expanded peripheral T cells.

Germline CDR1 SGDLS, CDR2 YYNGEE. The CDR3 consists of 22 residues. With V trimmed by 3 bases and J by 5 bases, 27 bases remained unmatched. The sequencing here drew on CD4+ or CD8+ T cells sorted from blood, taken in a trial of the OX40 agonist ivuxolimab. The genes are TRBV9 and TRBJ2-1, with 9 nucleotides matching TRBD1. The sequence was obtained from an adult with an advanced solid tumor such as melanoma, head and neck, liver or kidney cancer. Here the CDR3 reads CASSDPGDREIFQDPKDNEQFF. The CDR3 DNA reads as TGTGCCAGCAGCGACCCGGGGGACAGGGAGATATTTCAGGACCCTAAAGACAATGAGCAGTTCTTC.